Detailed here is one T cell receptor beta chain. The source of the sample is a study of blood T cell repertoires in COVID-19. Study processing details: How many nucleated cells were present was estimated from reference gene primer amplification. Only in-frame clones appear in the TCRdb table, and some are missing; sequencing was by immunoSEQ multiplex PCR. D and trimming were read from the DNA, whereas the V and J calls and clone size are those reported in that table. The data contain approximately 71,000 clones, 86% of them singletons. CDR1 and CDR2 (germline): SNHLY, FYNNEI. The CDR3 sequence is 13 residues long. The V and J ends lost 6 bases and 2 bases respectively, with 7 bases between them.

The J gene is TRBJ2-2, the V gene TRBV2, with a weak D call TRBD2 (5 bases). The receptor was derived from a man aged 50-60 years with acute or convalescent COVID-19. Source material: peripheral blood. CDR3 residues: CASSSGNTGELFF. CDR3 nucleotide sequence: TGTGCCAGCAGCAGCGGAAACACCGGGGAGCTGTTTTTT.